Each of the 31 T cell receptor beta chains below was sequenced from the same sample in a study of PD-1 blockade in classical Hodgkin lymphoma. The method was immunoSEQ multiplex PCR; TCRdb's version includes in-frame clones alone and lacks a portion of them. The data show some 50,000 clones, around 76% seen once. Time point of the sample: cycle 4 day 1 (C4D1), after around six weeks of nivolumab. Every patient experienced relapse after autologous stem cell transplantation, and brentuximab vedotin exposure varied. The input for sequencing was peripheral blood mononuclear cells (PBMCs), taken before the fourth cycle of nivolumab. These receptors were collected from a human donor with classical Hodgkin lymphoma.

The rearrangement uses TRBV2 and TRBJ2-7; TRBD1 agrees at 10 bases. This CDR3 region has 13 residues. The germline V gene encodes CDR1 SNHLY and CDR2 FYNNEI. The V segment lost 6 bases and the J segment 10 bases; nucleotides outside the gene matches: 9. DNA of the CDR3: TGTGCCAGCAGGGGGACAGGGGCCTTGGAACAGTACTTC. It is translated as CASRGTGALEQYF.

The rearrangement links TRBV2 to TRBJ2-2; TRBD2 matches 9 bases. The CDR3 totals 14 residues. Germline V lookup: CDR1 SNHLY, CDR2 FYNNEI. Unmatched junction bases numbered 9, after V lost 9 bases and J lost 7 bases. This CDR3 is CASSSSGKDGELFF. The CDR3 nucleotides read TGTGCCAGTTCATCTAGCGGGAAGGACGGGGAGCTGTTTTTT.

For this clone: Other DNA sequences from this sample encode an identical CDR3 as well. The chain combines TRBV28 with TRBJ1-5; TRBD1 matches at 8 bases. The junction had 7 bases not matched to a gene; V was cut back by 2 bases and J by 7 bases. This CDR3 has 15 residues. Germline-derived CDR1 and CDR2 are MDHEN and SYDVKM. As DNA, the CDR3 is TGTGCCAGCAGTTTAGGACAGGGTTTTCGCCAGCCCCAGCATTTT. Translating it yields CASSLGQGFRQPQHF.

The rearrangement uses TRBV6-1 and TRBJ1-2; 11 nucleotides match TRBD1. Looked up from germline, CDR1 is MNHNS and CDR2 is SASEGT. The CDR3 runs to 16 residues. V shed 1 base and J 7 bases; nucleotides not matched to a gene: 8. CDR3 loop: CASSEGRGDRGFGYTF. CDR3 DNA sequence: TGTGCCAGCAGTGAAGGCAGGGGGGACAGGGGGTTTGGCTACACCTTC.

The chain has TRBV11-3 and TRBJ2-1; 10 bases are a match to TRBD1. CDR3 length: 15 amino acids. CDR1 SGHNT and CDR2 YENEEA come from the germline V gene. J lost 4 bases, V lost 8 bases, and 8 bases had no gene match. CDR3 DNA sequence: TGTGCCAGCGGGACAGGGGACACCTTTTACAATGAGCAGTTCTTC. This sequence encodes CASGTGDTFYNEQFF. Full variable domain (missing parts from reference TRBV11-3 and TRBJ2-1): EAGVVQSPRYKIIEKKQPVAFWCNPISGHNTLYWYLQNLGQGPELLIRYENEEAVDDSQLPKDRFSAERLKGVDSTLKIQPAELGDSAVYLCASGTGDTFYNEQFFGPGTRLTVL.

The table lists this clone with a few counts. The chain employs TRBV9 and TRBJ2-1; tentatively, D is TRBD2 (5 bases). V dropped 4 bases and J dropped 4 bases, with 12 bases sitting between them. Germline assignment: CDR1 SGDLS and CDR2 YYNGEE. The CDR3 sequence is 14 residues long. DNA for the CDR3: TGTGCCAGCAGCCCCGGGATTTTATACAATGAGCAGTTCTTC. This sequence encodes CASSPGILYNEQFF.

This clone was seen a few times. This chain links TRBV28 with TRBJ1-5; D remains ambiguous. Between the trimmed V and J ends, which lost 6 bases and 2 bases, there was a span of 14 bases. The CDR3 has 15 amino acids. The germline V gene has CDR1 MDHEN and CDR2 SYDVKM. The chain's CDR3 is CASRSNLGGNQPQHF. DNA for the CDR3: TGTGCCAGCAGGAGTAACCTGGGCGGCAATCAGCCCCAGCATTTT.

CDR3 region: CASSPLIMDRGYGYTF. The CDR3 bases are TGCGCCAGCAGCCCACTAATTATGGACAGGGGCTATGGCTACACCTTC. The V call is TRBV5-1, the J call TRBJ1-2, with TRBD1 identical over 9 bases. CDR3 length: 16 amino acids. Germline V gives CDR1 SGHRS, CDR2 YFSETQ. V gave up 4 bases and J gave up 4 bases; unmatched junction bases: 11.

This rearrangement joins TRBV2 to TRBJ2-1; D not certain. Germline V gene lookup returns CDR1 SNHLY and CDR2 FYNNEI. This CDR3 region has 14 residues. The V end lost 8 bases, the J end lost 2 bases, and 13 bases lay between the germline ends. CDR3 DNA sequence: TGTGCCAGCGCGTTTAGCAGCACCTACAATGAGCAGTTCTTC. Amino acid sequence: CASAFSSTYNEQFF.

The J gene is TRBJ2-1, the V gene TRBV6-4; the match to TRBD2 covers 9 bases. The CDR3 contains 15 residues. V lost 4 bases, J lost 6 bases, and 7 bases stayed unmatched. Germline V gene lookup returns CDR1 MRHNA and CDR2 SNTAGT. CDR3 residues: CASSAAGTSPNEQFF. The DNA of the CDR3 is TGTGCCAGCAGTGCCGCCGGGACTAGCCCCAATGAGCAGTTCTTC.

CDR3 loop: CASSLAGLFEQFF. In DNA form, the CDR3 reads TGTGCCAGCAGTTTGGCAGGGCTTTTTGAGCAGTTCTTC. The rearrangement joins TRBV28 to TRBJ2-1; tentative D call: TRBD1 (5 bases). V lost 3 bases and J 9 bases, leaving 12 bases between the germline ends. The germline V gene encodes CDR1 MDHEN and CDR2 SYDVKM. This CDR3 contains 13 residues.

The gene calls are TRBV2 and TRBJ2-1; weak D call: TRBD1 (6 bases). V lost 0 bases, J lost 10 bases, and 10 bases lay in between. CDR1 SNHLY and CDR2 FYNNEI come from the germline V gene. The CDR3 loop spans 13 amino acids. CDR3 loop: CASSEAPTGEQFF. The CDR3 bases are TGTGCCAGCAGTGAAGCCCCGACAGGCGAGCAGTTCTTC.

Worth noting for this clone: One junction end does not reproduce the germline sequence, and a read error may be involved. The genes are TRBV7-7 and TRBJ1-1; TRBD1 aligns across 7 bases. The CDR3 is made up of 15 amino acids. Germline V gives CDR1 SSHAT, CDR2 FNYEAQ (reference sequence). CDR3 DNA: TGTGCTAGCAGCCGTTACAGGGGCCTGAACACTGAAGCTTTCTTT. Protein: CASSRYRGLNTEAFF.

This clone is medium-sized in the sample. The CDR3 region has the DNA TGTGCCTGGAGGGCGCTAACAGGGGCGGCCACTGAAGCTTTCTTT. Its protein product is CAWRALTGAATEAFF. V gene TRBV30 combines with J gene TRBJ1-1; 7 bases fit TRBD1. With V trimmed by 3 bases and J by 4 bases, 11 bases remained unmatched. Looked up from germline, CDR1 is GTSNPN and CDR2 is SVGIG (reference sequence). The CDR3 spans 15 residues.

In DNA form, the CDR3 reads TGTGCCAGCAGCGTAGACGGACAGGGAATATACGAGCAGTACTTC. The encoded protein is CASSVDGQGIYEQYF. The chain employs TRBV9 and TRBJ2-7, with TRBD1 matching over 8 bases. The CDR3 has 15 residues. Germline V gene lookup returns CDR1 SGDLS and CDR2 YYNGEE. J lost 4 bases, V lost 0 bases, and 6 bases had no gene match.

By sample share, this clone is large. This sequence joins TRBV9 and TRBJ2-3; D is undetermined. The CDR3 is 16 amino acids. Germline CDR1 and CDR2: SGDLS and YYNGEE. Between the trimmed V and J ends, which lost 4 bases and 2 bases, there was a span of 17 bases. The CDR3 is CASSTRQDIATDTQYF. DNA of the CDR3: TGTGCCAGCAGCACCCGTCAAGACATTGCCACAGATACGCAGTATTTT.

The V call is TRBV11-3, the J call TRBJ1-1; perhaps TRBD1 as D (6 bases). Germline V gives CDR1 SGHNT, CDR2 YENEEA. The CDR3 extends over 12 amino acids. V was cut by 4 bases and J by 6 bases, with 9 bases left in between. In DNA, the CDR3 is TGTGCCAGCAGCTCGAGGGGGGCTGAAGCTTTCTTT. Protein sequence: CASSSRGAEAFF.

This chain connects TRBV11-3 to TRBJ2-3; D tentatively fits TRBD1 or TRBD2 (5 bases each). The CDR3 extends over 15 amino acids. Trimming stripped 3 bases from V and 3 bases from J, with 13 bases between. CDR1 is SGHNT, CDR2 YENEEA, per germline. The CDR3 here is CASSFFGARTDTQYF. CDR3 coding DNA: TGTGCCAGCAGCTTTTTCGGGGCACGGACAGATACGCAGTATTTT.

V gene TRBV2 combines with J gene TRBJ1-1, with D perhaps matching TRBD1 (5 bases). The CDR3 covers 14 residues. V gave up 2 bases and J gave up 7 bases, with 14 bases separating them. The germline V gene has CDR1 SNHLY and CDR2 FYNNEI. The CDR3 region is CASSELGVGGEAFF. CDR3 DNA sequence: TGTGCCAGCAGTGAACTAGGGGTGGGTGGTGAAGCTTTCTTT. Full variable domain (missing parts from reference TRBV2 and TRBJ1-1): EPEVTQTPSHQVTQMGQEVILRCVPISNHLYFYWYRQILGQKVEFLVSFYNNEISEKSEIFDDQFSVERPDGSNFTLKIRSTKLEDSAMYFCASSELGVGGEAFFGQGTRLTVV.

This chain uses TRBV9 with TRBJ2-3; TRBD2 aligns across 15 bases. With V trimmed by 2 bases and J by 5 bases, 3 bases remained unmatched. CDR1 is SGDLS, CDR2 YYNGEE, per germline. The CDR3 has 16 residues. The CDR3 bases are TGTGCCAGCAGCGTTGGGACTAGCGGGAGGTTAGATACGCAGTATTTT. Its translation: CASSVGTSGRLDTQYF.

This clone has more than one count but fewer than ten. V usage is TRBV29-1 and J usage is TRBJ2-5; D remains ambiguous. Germline V lookup: CDR1 SQVTM, CDR2 ANQGSEA. V shed 6 bases and J shed 5 bases, with 13 bases lying between them. The CDR3 sequence is 12 residues long. CDR3 amino acids: CSVGLKVETQYF. CDR3 DNA: TGCAGCGTAGGGTTAAAGGTTGAGACCCAGTACTTC.

V and J are TRBV19 and TRBJ2-7; the match to TRBD1 covers 7 bases. Germline lookup yields CDR1 LNHDA and CDR2 SQIVND (reference sequence). This CDR3 spans 14 amino acids. The V segment lost 1 base and the J segment 0 bases; nucleotides outside the gene matches: 0. The CDR3 DNA sequence: TGTGCCAGTAGTATAGGGGACAGCTCCTACGAGCAGTACTTC. Translating gives CASSIGDSSYEQYF. Supplemented by reference TRBV19 and TRBJ2-7, the full variable domain reads DGGITQSPKYLFRKEGQNVTLSCEQNLNHDAMYWYRQDPGQGLRLIYYSQIVNDFQKGDIAEGYSVSREKKESFPLTVTSAQKNPTAFYLCASSIGDSSYEQYFGPGTRLTVT.

This chain joins TRBV27 and TRBJ2-5, with unresolved D. CDR3 length equals 15 residues. Germline CDR1 MNHEY, CDR2 SMNVEV (reference sequence). Trimming stripped 0 bases from V and 5 bases from J, with 13 bases between. The CDR3 loop is CASSLSWVSSETQYF. The CDR3 DNA sequence: TGTGCCAGCAGTTTATCTTGGGTCAGTTCGGAGACCCAGTACTTC.

This clone has just a few counts. The CDR3, as DNA: TGTGCCAGCGTCCCCGGACAGAACACTGAAGCTTTCTTT. Protein sequence: CASVPGQNTEAFF. The chain carries TRBV28 and TRBJ1-1; possible D gene TRBD1, 5 bases. Germline CDR1 is MDHEN and CDR2 is SYDVKM. The CDR3 is 13 residues long. V shed 8 bases and J shed 1 base, with 11 bases lying between them. Full variable domain (outside the CDR3, taken from reference TRBV28 and TRBJ1-1): DVKVTQSSRYLVKRTGEKVFLECVQDMDHENMFWYRQDPGLGLRLIYFSYDVKMKEKGDIPEGYSVSREKKERFSLILESASTNQTSMYLCASVPGQNTEAFFGQGTRLTVV.

The chain recombines TRBV7-2 with TRBJ2-7; D possibly uses TRBD1 or TRBD2 (6 bases each). The CDR3 is 14 amino acids. The V gene's germline CDR1 is SGHTA and CDR2 FQGNSA. Trimming took 4 bases from V and 1 from J, leaving 11 bases between them. The CDR3 here is CASSSRGVSYEQYF. In nucleotides, the CDR3 is TGTGCCAGCAGCTCTAGGGGGGTTTCCTACGAGCAGTACTTC.

This clone has only one observation. The chain joins TRBV18 to TRBJ1-4; D possibly corresponds to TRBD1 (5 bases). CDR1 is KGHSH, CDR2 LQKENI, per germline. CDR3 length equals 16 residues. V gave up 1 base and J gave up 3 bases, with 12 bases separating them. CDR3 region: CASSPRSTGPNEKLFF. CDR3 nucleotides: TGTGCCAGCTCACCACGTAGTACAGGACCTAATGAAAAACTGTTTTTT.

This rearrangement joins TRBV5-1 to TRBJ2-7; 12 bases fit TRBD2. Trimming removed 4 bases from V and 2 bases from J; junction bases left unmatched: 7. Germline CDR1 SGHRS, CDR2 YFSETQ. The CDR3 length is 16 residues. As DNA, the CDR3 is TGCGCCAGCAGCCCAGCTAGCGGGAGGGCCGCCTACGAGCAGTACTTC. Translation gives CASSPASGRAAYEQYF.

The table lists this clone with a few counts. The chain has TRBV28 and TRBJ1-1, with D perhaps TRBD1 (6 bases). The CDR3 runs 14 residues. CDR1 is MDHEN and CDR2 is SYDVKM in the germline V gene. Trimming pared 4 bases from V and 1 base from J, leaving 10 bases between. CDR3: CASSCGQWNTEAFF. The CDR3 coding sequence is TGTGCCAGCAGTTGCGGACAGTGGAACACTGAAGCTTTCTTT.

In DNA, the CDR3 is TGCGCCAGCAGCTTTAAATACGGACAGGGCGATAGCACTGAAGCTTTCTTT. Translating gives CASSFKYGQGDSTEAFF. The V gene is TRBV5-1, the J gene TRBJ1-1, with 8 positions matching TRBD1. The V and J ends lost 2 bases and 4 bases, in that order; junction bases with no gene match: 13. This CDR3 has 17 amino acids. Germline assignment: CDR1 SGHRS and CDR2 YFSETQ.

This rearrangement joins TRBV27 to TRBJ1-5, with D tentatively TRBD1 (6 bases). V lost 5 bases and J lost 0, with 17 bases in between. Germline CDR1 and CDR2: MNHEY and SMNVEV (reference sequence). This CDR3 spans 17 amino acids. Here the CDR3 DNA reads TGTGCCAGCAGTGAGTATAGGACAGACAATAGCAATCAGCCCCAGCATTTT. This translates into CASSEYRTDNSNQPQHF.

The V gene is TRBV5-1, the J gene TRBJ1-1; possibly TRBD1 for D (5 bases). This CDR3 region has 14 residues. Germline V gives CDR1 SGHRS, CDR2 YFSETQ. Trimming removed 5 bases at V and 1 base at J, with 12 bases between. The DNA of the CDR3 is TGCGCCAGCAGGGAACGGGACGGGAACACTGAAGCTTTCTTT. Its protein product is CASRERDGNTEAFF.